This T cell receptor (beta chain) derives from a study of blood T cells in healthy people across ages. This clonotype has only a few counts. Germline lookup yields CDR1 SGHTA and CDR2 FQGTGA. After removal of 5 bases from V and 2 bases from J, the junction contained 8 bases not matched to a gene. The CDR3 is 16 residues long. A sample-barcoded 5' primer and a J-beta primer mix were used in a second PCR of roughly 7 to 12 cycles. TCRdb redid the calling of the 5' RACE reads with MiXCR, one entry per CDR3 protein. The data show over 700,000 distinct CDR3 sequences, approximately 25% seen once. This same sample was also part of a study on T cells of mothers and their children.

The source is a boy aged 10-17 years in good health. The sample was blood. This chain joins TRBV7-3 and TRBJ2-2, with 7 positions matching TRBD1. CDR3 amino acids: CASSLPTGLNTGELFF. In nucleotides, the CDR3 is TGTGCCAGCAGCCTCCCGACAGGGTTAAACACCGGGGAGCTGTTTTTT.